The 23 T cell receptor beta chains below were found in one sample sequenced in a study of T cell clonality in common variable immunodeficiency. Using immunoSEQ multiplex PCR, the repertoire was profiled, and TCRdb retains in-frame clones only, with some absent. The sample yields tens of thousands of clones, without any singletons. Material: peripheral blood mononuclear cells. Every receptor here comes from a person aged 18-69 years in good health.

This clone came up many times. The CDR3 goes on 3 residues after the read ends, and that part is filled in from the germline J gene. The rearrangement joins TRBV11-2 to TRBJ2-5; D is possibly TRBD2 (5 bases). Trimming took 4 bases from V and 4 from J, leaving 10 bases between them. This CDR3 has 13 residues. CDR1 SGHAT and CDR2 FQNNGV come from the germline V gene. The CDR3 sequence is CASSSALAETQYF. CDR3 DNA (partial): TGTGCCAGCAGCTCAGCCCTAGCAGAGACC.

This clone has at least ten counts. The CDR3 is cut off 3 residues early in the read; its end comes from the germline J gene. This rearrangement joins TRBV19 to TRBJ2-1; 8 bases align to TRBD1. The germline V gene has CDR1 LNHDA and CDR2 SQIVND (reference sequence). Germline trimming cut 5 bases from V and 5 bases from J; bases unmatched to any gene: 2. The CDR3 consists of 13 residues. The part of the CDR3 DNA that was read is TGTGCCAGTAGTCCGGACAGGGACAATGAG. Translated, it gives CASSPDRDNE. The full CDR3 reads CASSPDRDNEQFF. The full variable domain, its missing parts supplied by reference TRBV19 and TRBJ2-1, is DGGITQSPKYLFRKEGQNVTLSCEQNLNHDAMYWYRQDPGQGLRLIYYSQIVNDFQKGDIAEGYSVSREKKESFPLTVTSAQKNPTAFYLCASSPDRDNEQFFGPGTRLTVL.

This clone was found many times. The DNA read from the CDR3 is TGTGCCAGCAGCAGTAGCGGGGGGGCACAAGATACG. Protein: CASSSSGGAQDT. The full CDR3 protein is CASSSSGGAQDTQYF. This chain uses TRBV7-3 with TRBJ2-3, with 11 positions matching TRBD2. The CDR3 goes on 3 residues after the read ends, and that part is filled in from the germline J gene. This CDR3 has 15 residues. V shed 5 bases and J 5 bases; nucleotides not matched to a gene: 6. The germline gives CDR1 SGHTA, CDR2 FQGTGA.

This clone has a handful of counts. Sequencing ends 3 residues short of the CDR3 end; the germline J gene provides the rest. The genes are TRBV7-2 and TRBJ1-3, with a weak D call TRBD1 (5 bases). The ends were cut back, 4 bases at V and 4 bases at J, with 11 bases in the middle. The CDR3 has 14 residues. Per the germline V gene, CDR1 is SGHTA and CDR2 is FQGNSA. CDR3 residues: CASSSRDRGNTIYF. The covered CDR3 bases are TGTGCCAGCAGCTCCCGCGACAGAGGAAACACC.

To note about this clone: Its ends do not fully match the called genes, so a read error is possible. The CDR3 end is not reached by the read, which stops 3 residues before it; the germline J gene fills it in. This sequence joins TRBV7-9 and TRBJ2-7; D call uncertain. The CDR3 runs 13 residues. Germline-derived CDR1 and CDR2 are SEHNR and FQNEAQ (reference sequence). CDR3 bases read: TGTTCCAGCAGCTTAGTCGGCGGCTACGAG. This gives the protein CSSSLVGGYE. The entire CDR3 protein reads CSSSLVGGYEQYF.

This clone was observed many times. The CDR3 end falls 3 residues outside the read, so it is completed with the germline J gene. V gene TRBV20-1 combines with J gene TRBJ2-7; D is ambiguous. The V end lost 4 bases, the J end lost 1 base, and 5 bases lay between the germline ends. The CDR3 contains 11 residues. The V gene's germline CDR1 is DFQATT and CDR2 SNEGSKA (reference sequence). The CDR3 protein is CSAKHSYEQYF. Partial CDR3 DNA: TGCAGTGCTAAGCATTCCTACGAG.

This clone occurred many times. The CDR3 extends 3 residues past the end of the read, so its final part is completed from the germline J gene. The chain is built from TRBV5-4 and TRBJ2-3; D is perhaps TRBD2 (5 bases). The CDR3 extends over 15 amino acids. Per the germline V gene, CDR1 is SGHNT and CDR2 is YYREEE (reference sequence). Trimming removed 0 bases from V and 0 bases from J, with 8 bases in between. The chain's CDR3 is CASSLDRTSTDTQYF. The sequenced part of the CDR3 DNA is TGTGCCAGCAGCTTGGACCGGACTAGCACAGATACG.

Many counts were recorded for this clone. The read ends 3 residues early relative to the CDR3; the germline J gene fills the gap. V gene TRBV7-6 combines with J gene TRBJ2-1; 10 nucleotides match TRBD2. V gave up 1 base and J gave up 2 bases; unmatched junction bases: 5. CDR3 length equals 17 residues. Germline lookup yields CDR1 SGHVS and CDR2 FNYEAQ. CDR3 region: CASSLGTSGAPYNEQFF. The sequenced part of the CDR3 DNA is TGTGCCAGCAGCTTAGGGACTAGCGGAGCTCCCTACAATGAG.

This clone was counted many times. The read is 3 residues too short to cover the CDR3 end, so that end is filled in from the germline J gene. The V gene is TRBV29-1, the J gene TRBJ1-2, with 7 bases that match TRBD1. With 7 bases clipped from V and 2 bases from J, the junction kept 7 bases outside the gene matches. The germline V gene encodes CDR1 SQVTM and CDR2 ANQGSEA. The CDR3 totals 13 residues. Partial CDR3 DNA: TGCAGCGCACGGGACAGCAACAACTATGGC. Translating it yields CSARDSNNYG. The full CDR3 protein reads CSARDSNNYGYTF. The full variable domain, completed using reference TRBV29-1 and TRBJ1-2, is SAVISQKPSRDICQRGTSLTIQCQVDSQVTMMFWYRQQPGQSLTLIATANQGSEATYESGFVIDKFPISRPNLTFSTLTVSNMSPEDSSIYLCSARDSNNYGYTFGSGTRLTVV.

This clone was counted ten times or more. Read sequence stops 3 residues before the CDR3 end, and the germline J gene provides the missing end. The chain joins TRBV6-1 to TRBJ2-1; the D is unclear. The CDR3 totals 14 residues. V lost 4 bases to trimming and J lost 0 bases, with 7 bases between them. Per the germline V gene, CDR1 is MNHNS and CDR2 is SASEGT. The CDR3 loop reads CASSGISSYNEQFF. CDR3 bases read: TGTGCCAGCAGTGGAATTAGCTCCTACAATGAG.

Many counts were recorded for this clone. The CDR3 end lies 3 residues beyond the end of the read and is filled in from the germline J gene. The chain couples TRBV6-2 or TRBV6-3 to TRBJ1-1; 9 bases agree with TRBD1. In germline, CDR1 is MNHEY, CDR2 SVGEGT. V dropped 7 bases and J dropped 1; count of bases not matched to a gene: 10. The CDR3 loop spans 16 amino acids. The covered CDR3 bases are TGTGCCAGCACCCCGTACTTGGACAGGGGGAACACTGAA. Translated: CASTPYLDRGNTE. The full CDR3 sequence reads CASTPYLDRGNTEAFF.

At least ten counts were recorded for this clone. The CDR3 end falls 3 residues outside the read, so it is completed with the germline J gene. This chain uses TRBV19 with TRBJ1-1; possible D gene TRBD1, 5 bases. V lost 11 bases to trimming and J lost 3 bases, with 10 bases between them. This CDR3 is built from 11 residues. Germline V gene data show CDR1 as LNHDA and CDR2 as SQIVND (reference sequence). The CDR3 sequence is CAVGGYTEAFF. The DNA read from the CDR3 is TGTGCCGTGGGGGGTTACACTGAA.

Ten or more counts support this clone. The read gets to within 3 residues of the CDR3 end, and the germline J gene fills in the rest. This chain uses TRBV6-1 with TRBJ1-6; the match to TRBD1 covers 7 bases. CDR1 MNHNS and CDR2 SASEGT come from the germline V gene. The CDR3 totals 13 residues. With V trimmed by 4 bases and J by 6 bases, 0 bases remained unmatched. The sequenced part of the CDR3 DNA is TGTGCCAGCAGTGGACAGGGTAATTCACCC. The encoded protein is CASSGQGNSP. The CDR3 in its entirety is CASSGQGNSPLHF.

This clone was picked up many times. The read terminates 3 residues before the CDR3 end, so the remaining end is supplied by the germline J gene. The chain has TRBV9 and TRBJ2-3; maybe TRBD2 (5 bases). Between the trimmed V and J ends, which lost 3 bases and 3 bases, there was a span of 14 bases. The length of the CDR3 is 15 residues. The V gene's germline CDR1 is SGDLS and CDR2 YYNGEE. The CDR3 is CASSADFGVTDTQYF. CDR3 DNA, as far as it was read: TGTGCCAGCAGCGCGGACTTTGGAGTGACAGATACG.

This clone has ten or more counts. The CDR3 is cut off 3 residues early in the read; its end comes from the germline J gene. The chain joins TRBV29-1 to TRBJ1-2; TRBD1 matches at 8 bases. Germline assignment: CDR1 SQVTM and CDR2 ANQGSEA. Trimming cost V 7 bases and J 2 bases; bases outside gene matches: 9. CDR3 length: 14 residues. CDR3 residues: CSAETGDRNYGYTF. The CDR3 bases that were read are TGCAGCGCCGAGACAGGGGACAGAAACTATGGC.

This clone was counted ten times or more. Coverage ceases 3 residues before the CDR3 finishes, and the germline J gene fills in the end. This chain connects TRBV19 to TRBJ2-7, with D perhaps TRBD1 (7 bases). Trimming removed 4 bases at V and 4 bases at J, with 14 bases between. Looked up from germline, CDR1 is LNHDA and CDR2 is SQIVND (reference sequence). The length of the CDR3 is 14 residues. Partial CDR3 DNA: TGTGCCAGTAGTACCAGGGGGGTCGGGTACGAG. Amino acid sequence: CASSTRGVGYE. The full CDR3 is CASSTRGVGYEQYF.

This clone was recorded at least ten times. The CDR3 DNA, read in part, is TGTGCCAGCAGCTCCAGCGGGGGTCTCAACAATGAG. This codes for CASSSSGGLNNE. In full, the CDR3 is CASSSSGGLNNEQFF. V gene TRBV7-2 combines with J gene TRBJ2-1; 8 bases match TRBD2. Sequencing ends 3 residues short of the CDR3 end; the germline J gene provides the rest. Germline loops: CDR1 SGHTA, CDR2 FQGNSA. The CDR3 covers 15 residues. Trimming cost V 4 bases and J 5 bases; bases outside gene matches: 7.

This clone was seen many times. The CDR3 end is not reached by the read, which stops 3 residues before it; the germline J gene fills it in. This sequence joins TRBV20-1 and TRBJ2-3, with 11 bases aligning to TRBD2. This CDR3 spans 13 amino acids. Germline V gene sequence: CDR1 DFQATT, CDR2 SNEGSKA (reference sequence). Partial CDR3 DNA: TGCAGTGCTACGATCCCTAGCGGGGGGACG. Its protein is CSATIPSGGT. The full CDR3 is CSATIPSGGTQYF.

In its sample, this clone was seen many times. Read data end 3 residues before the CDR3 end; the end is taken from the germline J gene. The chain links TRBV5-6 to TRBJ2-3; no reliable D call. The germline gives CDR1 SGHDT, CDR2 YYEEEE. V dropped 2 bases and J dropped 0 bases, with 4 bases sitting between them. The CDR3 runs 13 residues. This chain's CDR3 is CASSLLSTDTQYF. The CDR3 bases that were read are TGTGCCAGCAGCTTACTCAGCACAGATACG.

This clone was picked up many times. Coverage ceases 3 residues before the CDR3 finishes, and the germline J gene fills in the end. The chain has TRBV2 and TRBJ1-5; 10 bases map to TRBD1. In germline, CDR1 is SNHLY, CDR2 FYNNEI. The V segment lost 5 bases and the J segment 4 bases; nucleotides outside the gene matches: 5. The CDR3 length is 15 residues. The sequenced part of the CDR3 DNA is TGTGCCAGCAGTCTGACAGGGGGCACGAATCAGCCC. It codes for CASSLTGGTNQP. The full CDR3 protein reads CASSLTGGTNQPQHF.

This clone occurred many times. The read ends 3 residues before the CDR3 terminus; that terminus is restored from the germline J gene. The chain has TRBV2 and TRBJ2-1; D is uncertain. CDR1 SNHLY and CDR2 FYNNEI come from the germline V gene. The CDR3 length is 11 residues. The germline V and J ends were trimmed by 4 bases and 7 bases, with 5 bases remaining between them. The sequenced CDR3 bases are TGTGCCAGCAGTGGGCAAAATGAG. Encoded protein: CASSGQNE. The full CDR3 protein reads CASSGQNEQFF. Full variable domain (outside the CDR3, taken from reference TRBV2 and TRBJ2-1): EPEVTQTPSHQVTQMGQEVILRCVPISNHLYFYWYRQILGQKVEFLVSFYNNEISEKSEIFDDQFSVERPDGSNFTLKIRSTKLEDSAMYFCASSGQNEQFFGPGTRLTVL.

This clone was recorded at least ten times. Read sequence stops 3 residues before the CDR3 end, and the germline J gene provides the missing end. The gene calls are TRBV6-1 and TRBJ2-7, with D hard to call. This CDR3 has 11 amino acids. CDR1 and CDR2 from the germline V gene are MNHNS and SASEGT. The V end was cut by 2 bases, the J end by 4 bases, with 3 bases between. The CDR3 spells CASSESYEQYF. CDR3 DNA, as far as it was read: TGTGCCAGCAGTGAATCGTACGAG.

This clone was counted many times. The CDR3 goes on 3 residues after the read ends, and that part is filled in from the germline J gene. This chain links TRBV29-1 with TRBJ1-2, with D possibly TRBD1 on 6 matching bases. Germline loops: CDR1 SQVTM, CDR2 ANQGSEA. This CDR3 is 14 amino acids long. V dropped 1 base and J dropped 2 bases, with 11 bases sitting between them. CDR3 amino acids: CSVEVRDINYGYTF. CDR3 DNA (partial): TGCAGCGTTGAAGTGCGGGACATCAACTATGGC.